A selection of T cell receptor beta chains follows, all from one sample in a study of Graves' ophthalmopathy and Graves' hyperthyroidism. TCRdb analysed the multiplex PCR reads with MiXCR anew, one entry per CDR3 protein. The data contain 1 million to 1.3 million distinct CDR3 sequences, 35% to 40% of them seen just once; the ten biggest clones take up around 10%. Material: peripheral blood or thyroid tissue (not recorded which). All receptors come from an adult man with Graves' hyperthyroidism. CDR3s include the opening cysteine and the closing phenylalanine or tryptophan. Each record gives: clone size, D gene, J gene, V gene, CDR3 protein. The D gene is left open where the match is weak. The size entry is marked missing in some rows and otherwise reads once, few, many or a size class.

clone_size: many; d_call: .; j_call: TRBJ2-7; v_call: TRBV7-9; cdr3_aa: CASSLGRGTSYEQYF
clone_size: .; d_call: .; j_call: TRBJ2-7; v_call: TRBV19; cdr3_aa: CASSMRGGYEQYF
clone_size: many; d_call: .; j_call: TRBJ2-7; v_call: TRBV5-1; cdr3_aa: CASSLMGSPTYEQYF
clone_size: few; d_call: .; j_call: TRBJ1-5; v_call: TRBV10-2; cdr3_aa: CASSGDVQPQHF
clone_size: few; d_call: .; j_call: TRBJ2-7; v_call: TRBV27; cdr3_aa: CASSLVGVYEQYF
clone_size: many; d_call: TRBD1; j_call: TRBJ1-2; v_call: TRBV29-1; cdr3_aa: CSAYRGFSYGYTF
clone_size: .; d_call: TRBD1; j_call: TRBJ2-2; v_call: TRBV24-1; cdr3_aa: CATSDSTGDGGELFF
clone_size: few; d_call: .; j_call: TRBJ2-7; v_call: TRBV7-3; cdr3_aa: CASRQGGSGEQYF
clone_size: many; d_call: TRBD2; j_call: TRBJ2-7; v_call: TRBV20-1; cdr3_aa: CSALGTSGSPYEQYF
clone_size: .; d_call: .; j_call: TRBJ1-5; v_call: TRBV2; cdr3_aa: CASSGSGFNQPQHF
clone_size: .; d_call: TRBD1; j_call: TRBJ1-2; v_call: TRBV10-3; cdr3_aa: CAISARGDRGDYGYTF
clone_size: few; d_call: .; j_call: TRBJ2-3; v_call: TRBV6-2/TRBV6-3; cdr3_aa: CASSLLGGSTDTQYF